Listed below are T cell receptor beta chains from one sample, sequenced in a study of T-cell memory formation after mild COVID-19. TCRdb passed the 5' RACE reads through MiXCR, listing each CDR3 protein once. The profile covers 10,000 to 15,000 distinct CDR3 sequences, with roughly 16% appearing a single time and about 60% taken by the ten largest. Sequencing was performed on PBMCs or a T cell subset sorted from them (not recorded which). The receptor set was obtained from a man younger than 35 who had mild COVID-19 (a few samples of this study predate the infection). Cell type and time point are not known. The CDR3 runs from the conserved cysteine through the conserved F or W. The order of the fields is CDR3 protein, J gene, V gene.

CASSLPGSGELFF,TRBJ2-2,TRBV6-2/TRBV6-3
CASSVVETPGHLRGNTIYF,TRBJ1-3,TRBV9
CASSQGWDEQFF,TRBJ2-1,TRBV4-2
CASSRRGGEQETQYF,TRBJ2-5,TRBV5-1
CASSAPCVYNSPLHF,TRBJ1-6,TRBV21-1
CASSQLGVRETQYF,TRBJ2-5,TRBV9
CASSRPEGSGVSPYNEQFF,TRBJ2-1,TRBV14
CASSLDWALSSYEQYF,TRBJ2-7,TRBV5-1
CASSPIQTEAFF,TRBJ1-1,TRBV7-7
CASSIWTYNEQFF,TRBJ2-1,TRBV18
CASSRSTSSYEQYF,TRBJ2-7,TRBV6-5
CASSYSTGLNTEAFF,TRBJ1-1,TRBV6-2/TRBV6-3
CASSRVTGLAGLDTQYF,TRBJ2-3,TRBV4-3
CASSYTTGNYGYTF,TRBJ1-2,TRBV6-6
CASSAPGDQPQHF,TRBJ1-5,TRBV4-1
CASRGQLLGETQYF,TRBJ2-5,TRBV5-1
CASRPGGGADGYTF,TRBJ1-2,TRBV6-5
CASTVGSYNEQFF,TRBJ2-1,TRBV7-9
CASTLSTRRGEQFF,TRBJ2-1,TRBV12-3/TRBV12-4
CASRERGGELFF,TRBJ2-2,TRBV7-7
CASSPRASGANVLTF,TRBJ2-6,TRBV7-2
CASSQEGDSGGNSNIQYF,TRBJ2-4,TRBV4-2
CASSPTSGGLRDNEQFF,TRBJ2-1,TRBV27
CASSQDFLAVPYEQYF,TRBJ2-7,TRBV4-2
CASSFRTDALNTEAFF,TRBJ1-1,TRBV7-9
CASSPTGRGGRTGELFF,TRBJ2-2,TRBV3-1
CASSQEKLAGAVLAKNIQYF,TRBJ2-4,TRBV4-3
CASSQELAGGQDTQYF,TRBJ2-3,TRBV4-3
CASSQERSGYYGYTF,TRBJ1-2,TRBV4-3
CSAGGQPPKQYF,TRBJ2-7,TRBV20-1
CASNEGSYNEQFF,TRBJ2-1,TRBV6-2/TRBV6-3
CASSPPQRGDLETQYF,TRBJ2-5,TRBV18
CASSVDSGRKNYGYTF,TRBJ1-2,TRBV9
CASSVAQGVYGYTF,TRBJ1-2,TRBV9
CSANERTNNEQFF,TRBJ2-1,TRBV20-1
CASSFLGGNSPLHF,TRBJ1-6,TRBV7-2
CAISESAATLRTGGNYGYTF,TRBJ1-2,TRBV10-3
CASSTTQAVNTEAFF,TRBJ1-1,TRBV7-9
CASSAVAGTYNEQFF,TRBJ2-1,TRBV11-2
CASSLAGDDYEQYF,TRBJ2-7,TRBV9
CSADDSYGYTF,TRBJ1-2,TRBV20-1